The TCR beta chain under discussion was sequenced for a study of CD8+CD57+ T cells in acquired aplastic anemia. V dropped 2 bases and J dropped 4 bases, with 11 bases sitting between them. Germline V gene data show CDR1 as SGHAT and CDR2 as FQNNGV. The CDR3 spans 14 residues. Researchers used genomic DNA as the template to profile TCR beta VDJ and CDR3. TCRdb called the reads again in MiXCR, with one record for every CDR3 protein. Among 60,000 or so distinct CDR3 sequences listed, about 50% were seen once. The gene calls are TRBV11-2 and TRBJ1-1; a weak D match, TRBD1 (6 bases). The receptor was isolated from a human donor in good health, serving as a control. The sample taken for sequencing was sorted CD4+, CD8+, or CD8+CD57+ T cells (not recorded which) from PBMCs. CDR3 bases: TGTGCCAGCAGCTTAAGGGTCAGGGGCACTGAAGCTTTCTTT. As protein: CASSLRVRGTEAFF.